This T cell receptor (beta chain) was found in a study of graft-versus-host responses after intestinal transplantation. Details on this clone: Its antigen is undetermined.

The V gene's germline CDR1 is SGDLS and CDR2 YYNGEE. V shed 3 bases, J shed 6 bases, and the junction held 6 bases outside the gene matches. The CDR3 loop spans 14 amino acids. Using immunoSEQ multiplex PCR, the repertoire was profiled, and TCRdb retains in-frame clones only, with some absent. The table shows roughly 64,000 clones, with 90% occurring only once. The chain couples TRBV9 to TRBJ2-3; TRBD1 agrees at 8 bases. The TCR comes from a human donor who was the organ donor for an intestinal transplant. The sequenced sample was unstimulated CD8+ T cells sorted from spleen or lymph node cells, obtained before transplant. The CDR3 coding sequence is TGTGCCAGCAGCGGGACAGGGAAGTCGGATACGCAGTATTTT. It specifies CASSGTGKSDTQYF.